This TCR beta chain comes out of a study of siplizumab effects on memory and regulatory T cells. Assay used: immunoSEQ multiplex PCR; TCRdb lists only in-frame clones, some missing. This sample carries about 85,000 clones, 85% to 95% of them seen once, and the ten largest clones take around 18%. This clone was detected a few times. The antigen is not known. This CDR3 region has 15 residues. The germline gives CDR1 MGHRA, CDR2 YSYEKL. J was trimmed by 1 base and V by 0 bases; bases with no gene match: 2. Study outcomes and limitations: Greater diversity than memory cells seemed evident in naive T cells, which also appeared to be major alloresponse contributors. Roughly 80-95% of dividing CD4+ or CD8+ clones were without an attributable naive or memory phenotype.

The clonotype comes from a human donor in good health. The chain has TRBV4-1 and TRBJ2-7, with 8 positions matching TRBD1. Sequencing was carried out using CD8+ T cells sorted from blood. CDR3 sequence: CASSQDQGASYEQYF. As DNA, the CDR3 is TGCGCCAGCAGCCAAGATCAGGGGGCGTCCTACGAGCAGTACTTC.